These 5 T cell receptor beta chains were sequenced from one sample in a study of T-cell memory formation after mild COVID-19. Each CDR3 protein is one row after TCRdb ran MiXCR on the 5' RACE reads. Of roughly 220,000 distinct CDR3 sequences listed, 9.5% were seen once; the top ten hold roughly 3.5%. The sequenced sample was PBMCs or a T cell subset sorted from them (not recorded which). These receptor sequences come from a young man who had mild COVID-19 (a few samples of this study predate the infection). Cell type and time point are not known.

At least ten counts were recorded for this clonotype. V gene TRBV7-2 combines with J gene TRBJ1-4; no clear D. The ends were cut back, 6 bases at V and 4 bases at J, with 3 bases in the middle. Germline loops: CDR1 SGHTA, CDR2 FQGNSA. The CDR3 contains 11 residues. CDR3 residues: CASRLNEKLFF. The CDR3 DNA reads TGTGCCAGCAGACTTAATGAAAAACTGTTTTTT.

This sequence joins TRBV4-1 and TRBJ1-1; D remains unclear. Germline CDR1 and CDR2: MGHRA and YSYEKL. CDR3 size: 14 residues. V lost 1 base and J lost 13, with 19 bases in between. CDR3 coding DNA: TGCGCCAGCAGCCAAGTCGGTCGGGTTTTCGCAATTTTCTTT. Its translation is CASSQVGRVFAIFF.

The chain recombines TRBV12-3 or TRBV12-4 with TRBJ2-3, with D perhaps matching TRBD2 (6 bases). The length of the CDR3 is 14 residues. V dropped 7 bases and J dropped 3 bases, with 14 bases sitting between them. The CDR3 DNA follows: TGTGCCAGCACCCGGGGGTTTTTAACAGATACGCAGTATTTT. Its protein is CASTRGFLTDTQYF.

The count of this clonotype is one. Just one base apart from a much larger clone, this may be a read error. The chain recombines TRBV5-1 with TRBJ2-5, with D unclear. Germline CDR1 is SGHRS and CDR2 is YFSETQ. Trimming pared 6 bases from V and 4 bases from J, leaving 10 bases between. The CDR3 sequence is 12 residues long. The CDR3 reads CASTLDLETQYF. The CDR3 DNA reads as TGCGCCAGCACCCTGGACCTAGAGACCCAGTACTTC.

This clonotype showed up just a few times. The rearrangement uses TRBV30 and TRBJ2-1; possible D gene TRBD1, 5 bases. Per the germline V gene, CDR1 is GTSNPN and CDR2 is SVGIG (reference sequence). The CDR3 consists of 13 residues. V was trimmed by 4 bases and J by 2 bases, leaving 9 bases between them. CDR3 nucleotide sequence: TGTGCCTGGAAGGGGCAGCCCTACAATGAGCAGTTCTTC. It translates to CAWKGQPYNEQFF.